This section outlines one T cell receptor (beta chain) sequence together with its context. What it recognizes is unknown. This CDR3 contains 13 residues. Looked up from germline, CDR1 is SGHNT and CDR2 is YENEEA. Between the trimmed V and J ends, which lost 8 bases and 5 bases, there was a span of 15 bases. This sample is part of a study of T cell responses to AZD1222 COVID-19 vaccine. Study-level information: Second-dose intervals near 4 or 12 weeks were combined. Points from the study as a whole: None of the repertoires were sampled until the peak T cell response had passed. Clonal diversity was possibly underestimated, and the donors were mostly white British, with more females. Baseline seropositivity occurred in only six or seven AZD1222 recipients.

TCRdb's copy holds only in-frame clones and misses some; the assay was immunoSEQ multiplex PCR. This sample has around 160,000 clones, with approximately 94% found just once. The V call is TRBV11-3, the J call TRBJ2-5; unclear D gene. Specimen: peripheral blood, collected on day 0 of AZD1222 vaccination. The sequence was obtained from an adult in good health. The CDR3 region is CASARTGRETQYF. CDR3 DNA sequence: TGTGCCAGCGCCCGAACTGGACGGGAGACCCAGTACTTC.